These 5 T cell receptor beta chains came from one sample sequenced in a study of vaccination and CD4 T cells after COVID-19. The study sequenced cultured CD4+ T cell DNA using the Oncomine TCR Beta short-read assay. TCRdb analysed the PCR reads with MiXCR anew, one entry per CDR3 protein. The data contain about 8,900 distinct CDR3 sequences, 64% of them seen just once; the ten biggest clones take up roughly 29%. What these receptors recognize is not known. Treatment specified: roughly 10-day PBMC culture with coronavirus spike peptide pools or control peptides (ViraFEST assay). Material: CD4+ T cells from blood, cultured in vitro. The receptors were gathered from a human donor who had recovered from COVID-19.

This clonotype has just a few counts. The gene calls are TRBV10-1 and TRBJ2-5; D is perhaps TRBD1 (6 bases). This CDR3 comprises 16 residues. Germline V gene data show CDR1 as WNHNN and CDR2 as SYGVQD (reference sequence). V was shortened by 0 bases and J by 6 bases, with 17 bases between the two germline ends. CDR3: CASSESIGGTIKTQYF. CDR3 bases: TGCGCCAGCAGTGAGTCTATAGGGGGAACCATTAAGACCCAGTACTTC.

In the case of this clonotype: Germline is not matched at one junction end, which may reflect a read error. The V call is TRBV7-7, the J call TRBJ2-5, with 7 bases identical to TRBD2. This CDR3 spans 15 amino acids. CDR1 is SSHAT and CDR2 is FNYEAQ in the germline V gene (reference sequence). The CDR3, as DNA: TGTGCTAGCAGCTACGACGGGGGGAACCAAGAGACCCAGTACTTC. It yields the protein CASSYDGGNQETQYF.

In this sample, this clonotype turned up a few times. The gene calls are TRBV11-2 and TRBJ2-5; the match to TRBD1 covers 8 bases. The trim removed 2 bases at V and 0 bases at J, leaving 14 bases unmatched. The germline CDR1 and CDR2 sequences are SGHAT and FQNNGV. This CDR3 has 19 residues. The CDR3 region is CASSLSQMQDRVHQETQYF. In DNA, the CDR3 is TGTGCCAGCAGCTTATCCCAAATGCAGGACAGGGTCCACCAAGAGACCCAGTACTTC. Based on the CDR3 plus reference TRBV11-2 and TRBJ2-5, the full variable domain is EAGVAQSPRYKIIEKRQSVAFWCNPISGHATLYWYQQILGQGPKLLIQFQNNGVVDDSQLPKDRFSAERLKGVDSTLKIQPAKLEDSAVYLCASSLSQMQDRVHQETQYFGPGTRLLVL.

This chain links TRBV30 with TRBJ1-1, with D unresolved. The CDR3 covers 11 residues. V lost 3 bases and J 1 base, leaving 3 bases between the germline ends. Looked up from germline, CDR1 is GTSNPN and CDR2 is SVGIG (reference sequence). CDR3 DNA sequence: TGTGCCTGGAGGGAGAACACTGAAGCTTTCTTT. It codes for CAWRENTEAFF.

This sequence joins TRBV7-8 and TRBJ2-2; no definite D call. This CDR3 has 13 amino acids. V was shortened by 0 bases and J by 5 bases, with 4 bases between the two germline ends. Germline V lookup: CDR1 SGHVS, CDR2 FQNEAQ. The CDR3 here is CASSLAGTGELFF. CDR3 DNA sequence: TGTGCCAGCAGCTTAGCTGGTACCGGGGAGCTGTTTTTT.